A selection of T cell receptor beta chains follows, all from one sample in a study of cytomegalovirus exposure and HLA in healthy donors. Sequencing was performed with immunoSEQ multiplex PCR; in TCRdb, only in-frame clones are kept and a portion is missing. The table has about 90,000 clones, 85% to 90% seen once. The sequencing sample was made of PBMCs. These receptor sequences come from a man between 18 and 29 years old in good health and CMV-seronegative. Each CDR3 is given with its conserved first and last residue. The D gene is left open where the match is weak. Not every row has a clone size; where given, it reads once, few, many or a size class.

CDR3 DNA: TGTGCCAGCAGCAAACGTAGTGGGGGCGAATCCTACGAGCAGTACTTC
CDR3 protein: CASSKRSGGESYEQYF
J gene: TRBJ2-7
V gene: TRBV21-1
D gene: NA
clone size: NA

CDR3 DNA: TGTGCCAGTAGCCGAGACAGGGGAGAGACCCAGTACTTC
CDR3 protein: CASSRDRGETQYF
J gene: TRBJ2-5
V gene: TRBV19
D gene: TRBD1
clone size: NA

CDR3 DNA: TGTACCAGCAGTCGGACAGCCCCCCTCTACGAGCAGTACTTC
CDR3 protein: CTSSRTAPLYEQYF
J gene: TRBJ2-7
V gene: TRBV28
D gene: NA
clone size: NA

CDR3 DNA: TGTGCCAGCAGCGACAGGCTATCCTACGAGCAGTACTTC
CDR3 protein: CASSDRLSYEQYF
J gene: TRBJ2-7
V gene: TRBV2
D gene: NA
clone size: NA

CDR3 DNA: TGTGCCAGCAGCTTGGCCTACGACAAAAATCAGCCCCAGCATTTT
CDR3 protein: CASSLAYDKNQPQHF
J gene: TRBJ1-5
V gene: TRBV5-5
D gene: NA
clone size: NA

CDR3 DNA: TGTGCCAGCAGCTTAGGAATCGGGCAGCCCCAGCATTTT
CDR3 protein: CASSLGIGQPQHF
J gene: TRBJ1-5
V gene: TRBV7-8
D gene: NA
clone size: NA

CDR3 DNA: TGTGCCTCTCGCGGGGGGTCGACAAACTATGGCTACACCTTC
CDR3 protein: CASRGGSTNYGYTF
J gene: TRBJ1-2
V gene: TRBV7-9
D gene: NA
clone size: NA

CDR3 DNA: TGTGCCAGCGGGCCCGAGGGGGCCCAGTACTTC
CDR3 protein: CASGPEGAQYF
J gene: TRBJ2-5
V gene: TRBV7-2
D gene: NA
clone size: NA

CDR3 DNA: TGTGCAAGTCGCTCACAGACAGTCTCTGGAAACACCATATATTTT
CDR3 protein: CASRSQTVSGNTIYF
J gene: TRBJ1-3
V gene: TRBV12-2
D gene: NA
clone size: NA

CDR3 DNA: TGCGCCAGCAGTATTATAGATAGTTCCTACGAGCAGTACTTC
CDR3 protein: CASSIIDSSYEQYF
J gene: TRBJ2-7
V gene: TRBV10-1
D gene: NA
clone size: few

CDR3 DNA: TGTGCCAGCAGTTACGGGGGGGTAGACACTGAAGCTTTCTTT
CDR3 protein: CASSYGGVDTEAFF
J gene: TRBJ1-1
V gene: TRBV6-5
D gene: NA
clone size: once

CDR3 DNA: TGTGCCAGCCCGACTCGGACAGGGGGCGGTGAGCAGTTCTTC
CDR3 protein: CASPTRTGGGEQFF
J gene: TRBJ2-1
V gene: TRBV7-2
D gene: TRBD1
clone size: NA

CDR3 DNA: TGTGCCAGCAGCGTATCCCCAGAGAACACTGAAGCTTTCTTT
CDR3 protein: CASSVSPENTEAFF
J gene: TRBJ1-1
V gene: TRBV9
D gene: NA
clone size: NA

CDR3 DNA: TGTGCCAGCCGAGACCCCGGGAGGGCCTTGAATGAGCAGTTCTTC
CDR3 protein: CASRDPGRALNEQFF
J gene: TRBJ2-1
V gene: TRBV18
D gene: TRBD2
clone size: NA

CDR3 DNA: TGTGCCACCAGCGGAACCTTAACAGGGGGTATTGGCTACACCTTC
CDR3 protein: CATSGTLTGGIGYTF
J gene: TRBJ1-2
V gene: TRBV15
D gene: TRBD1
clone size: NA

CDR3 DNA: TGTGCCAGTAGTAGGGGTAGCGGGAGGGCCGCGTTGAATGAGCAGTTCTTC
CDR3 protein: CASSRGSGRAALNEQFF
J gene: TRBJ2-1
V gene: TRBV19
D gene: TRBD2
clone size: NA